A single sample gave rise to the 29 T cell receptor beta chains below, sequenced in a study of T cell responses to AZD1222 COVID-19 vaccine. The method was immunoSEQ multiplex PCR; TCRdb's version includes in-frame clones alone and lacks a portion of them. The profile shows about 110,000 clones, around nine tenths of them singletons. The sequencing used peripheral blood, collected 28 days after the second AZD1222 dose. The receptors were sampled from an adult who received the AZD1222 COVID-19 vaccine.

This clone was found once. The rearrangement links TRBV9 to TRBJ2-3, with a tentative D call TRBD2 (6 bases). This CDR3 region has 16 residues. Germline CDR1 and CDR2: SGDLS and YYNGEE. V was shortened by 4 bases and J by 2 bases, with 17 bases between the two germline ends. In DNA form, the CDR3 reads TGTGCCAGCAGCTCCAATCCGGACTACATCACAGATACGCAGTATTTT. Amino acids: CASSSNPDYITDTQYF.

The gene calls are TRBV11-1 and TRBJ2-7, with D possibly matching TRBD1 (5 bases). V was shortened by 4 bases and J by 3 bases, with 13 bases between the two germline ends. The CDR3 contains 14 residues. CDR1 is SGHAT and CDR2 is FQDESV in the germline V gene (reference sequence). CDR3: CASSYDRFYYEQYF. Here the CDR3 DNA reads TGTGCCAGCAGCTACGACAGATTTTACTACGAGCAGTACTTC.

As DNA, the CDR3 is TGCGCCAGCAGCTTGGGTCCCGCAGCGGGGGAAACAGATACGCAGTATTTT. This sequence encodes CASSLGPAAGETDTQYF. The chain has TRBV5-1 and TRBJ2-3; 8 nucleotides agree with TRBD2. CDR3 length: 17 amino acids. Germline lookup yields CDR1 SGHRS and CDR2 YFSETQ. Trimming removed 0 bases from V and 3 bases from J; junction bases left unmatched: 9.

CDR3 sequence: CASSIDSGRKTQYF. In DNA form, the CDR3 reads TGTGCCAGTAGTATAGATAGCGGGAGAAAGACCCAGTACTTC. The genes are TRBV19 and TRBJ2-5; 9 nucleotides line up with TRBD2. Germline V lookup: CDR1 LNHDA, CDR2 SQIVND (reference sequence). The CDR3 spans 14 residues. The V gene end was trimmed by 0 bases and the J gene end by 6 bases; junction bases not matched to a gene: 2.

This chain uses TRBV5-1 with TRBJ2-4, with 7 bases aligning to TRBD1. The CDR3 is 12 residues long. Trimming at V came to 4 bases and at J to 16 bases, leaving 11 bases not matched to a gene. CDR1 is SGHRS and CDR2 is YFSETQ in the germline V gene. CDR3 protein: CASSLGQAPQYF. For the CDR3, the DNA is TGCGCCAGCAGCCTAGGACAGGCCCCGCAATACTTC. Using reference TRBV5-1 and TRBJ2-4 for the parts outside the CDR3, the full variable domain is KAGVTQTPRYLIKTRGQQVTLSCSPISGHRSVSWYQQTPGQGLQFLFEYFSETQRNKGNFPGRFSGRQFSNSRSEMNVSTLELGDSALYLCASSLGQAPQYFGAGTRLSVL.

This chain joins TRBV7-9 and TRBJ1-2; 8 nucleotides agree with TRBD1. After removal of 5 bases from V and 3 bases from J, the junction contained 17 bases not matched to a gene. This CDR3 region has 18 residues. Germline assignment: CDR1 SEHNR and CDR2 FQNEAQ (reference sequence). Here the CDR3 DNA reads TGTGCCAGCAGCGGTAGGGGACAGGCACTCGTGGGGGACTATGGCTACACCTTC. Amino acids: CASSGRGQALVGDYGYTF.

The J gene is TRBJ2-2, the V gene TRBV5-1; 9 bases align to TRBD1. The trim removed 0 bases at V and 6 bases at J, leaving 6 bases unmatched. This CDR3 has 16 residues. Per the germline V gene, CDR1 is SGHRS and CDR2 is YFSETQ. CDR3 protein: CASSLEGQGFAGELFF. CDR3 DNA sequence: TGCGCCAGCAGCTTGGAGGGACAGGGCTTCGCCGGGGAGCTGTTTTTT.

As concerns this clone: Other nucleotide sequences from this sample produce the same CDR3. The chain combines TRBV3-1 (or the pseudogene TRBV3-2) with TRBJ2-3; 9 bases agree with TRBD2. The CDR3 has 15 amino acids. The germline V gene has CDR1 LGHDT and CDR2 YNNKEL (reference sequence). With V trimmed by 4 bases and J by 0 bases, 2 bases remained unmatched. In DNA, the CDR3 is TGTGCCAGCAGCCCGACTAGCGGAAGCACAGATACGCAGTATTTT. Its protein product is CASSPTSGSTDTQYF.

The chain couples TRBV30 to TRBJ1-1; no firm D call. The CDR3 covers 12 residues. Trimming cost V 0 bases and J 12 bases, with 14 bases left between them. CDR1 is GTSNPN and CDR2 is SVGIG in the germline V gene (reference sequence). DNA of the CDR3: TGTGCCTGGAGTGTACGGCTGGCTGGGCCTTTCTTT. It translates to CAWSVRLAGPFF.

Only one count was recorded for this clone. The CDR3 DNA reads as TGTGCCAGCAGTGAATCGCGGGCGAACACCGGGGAGCTGTTTTTT. Its protein product is CASSESRANTGELFF. This chain links TRBV2 with TRBJ2-2; TRBD2 might be the D (5 bases). The CDR3 contains 15 residues. The V end was cut by 2 bases, the J end by 0 bases, with 7 bases between. CDR1 is SNHLY, CDR2 FYNNEI, per germline.

This clone was found once. The chain links TRBV6-2 or TRBV6-3 to TRBJ2-7, with 7 bases lining up with TRBD1. V shed 2 bases and J 0 bases; nucleotides not matched to a gene: 1. Per the germline V gene, CDR1 is MNHEY and CDR2 is SVGEGT. The CDR3 has 14 amino acids. Here the CDR3 DNA reads TGTGCCAGCAGTTACCGGGACAGCTCCTACGAGCAGTACTTC. It encodes CASSYRDSSYEQYF.

V and J are TRBV2 and TRBJ1-5, with 7 bases that match TRBD1. The CDR3 consists of 15 residues. Looked up from germline, CDR1 is SNHLY and CDR2 is FYNNEI. Trimming cost V 6 bases and J 2 bases; bases outside gene matches: 7. CDR3 residues: CASSGQVWGNQPQHF. The DNA for the CDR3 is TGTGCCAGCAGCGGACAGGTATGGGGCAATCAGCCCCAGCATTTT.

J is TRBJ2-1 and V is TRBV6-5; D unclear. The CDR3 is made up of 13 amino acids. CDR1 and CDR2 (germline): MNHEY, SVGAGI. V lost 8 bases, J lost 9 bases, and 17 bases lay in between. The CDR3 nucleotides are TGTGCCAGCTCCCTTCACCCCACGATTGAGCAGTTCTTC. Its translation is CASSLHPTIEQFF.

CDR3 DNA sequence: TGTGCCAGCAGCACCGGGGGTAGTGAAGCTTTCTTT. Amino acid sequence: CASSTGGSEAFF. This chain uses TRBV11-3 with TRBJ1-1; TRBD1 might be the D (5 bases). Germline assignment: CDR1 SGHNT and CDR2 YENEEA. The CDR3 is made up of 12 amino acids. Trimming pared 5 bases from V and 7 bases from J, leaving 11 bases between. Supplemented by reference TRBV11-3 and TRBJ1-1, the full variable domain reads EAGVVQSPRYKIIEKKQPVAFWCNPISGHNTLYWYLQNLGQGPELLIRYENEEAVDDSQLPKDRFSAERLKGVDSTLKIQPAELGDSAVYLCASSTGGSEAFFGQGTRLTVV.

The V and J genes are TRBV19 and TRBJ1-3, with a possible D match to TRBD1 (5 bases). Trimming pared 8 bases from V and 0 bases from J, leaving 11 bases between. Germline lookup yields CDR1 LNHDA and CDR2 SQIVND (reference sequence). This CDR3 is built from 14 residues. The CDR3 nucleotides are TGTGCCAGTCGGGACTTAGCCTCTGGAAACACCATATATTTT. Its translation is CASRDLASGNTIYF.

This sequence joins TRBV2 and TRBJ1-2; no definite D call. The CDR3 loop spans 13 amino acids. V lost 1 base to trimming and J lost 1 base, with 4 bases between them. Germline CDR1 SNHLY, CDR2 FYNNEI. This CDR3 is CASSEEINYGYTF. CDR3 DNA sequence: TGTGCCAGCAGTGAAGAAATTAACTATGGCTACACCTTC.

The chain joins TRBV28 to TRBJ1-5; TRBD1 agrees at 7 bases. The CDR3 has 19 residues. Germline V gene lookup returns CDR1 MDHEN and CDR2 SYDVKM. Germline trimming cut 5 bases from V and 0 bases from J; bases unmatched to any gene: 16. Here the CDR3 DNA reads TGTGCCAGCAGTCCACAGACAGGGATGGCCTCCCTTAGCAATCAGCCCCAGCATTTT. Encoded protein: CASSPQTGMASLSNQPQHF.

The chain is built from TRBV28 and TRBJ2-3; D is unclear. Trimming stripped 6 bases from V and 4 bases from J, with 8 bases between. The V gene's germline CDR1 is MDHEN and CDR2 SYDVKM. The CDR3 consists of 12 residues. In DNA form, the CDR3 reads TGTGCCAGCAGGCAGAACGCAGATACGCAGTATTTT. Encoded protein: CASRQNADTQYF.

The rearrangement links TRBV21-1 to TRBJ2-7; the table's D call, TRBD2, has no DNA check behind it. TRBV21-1 is labeled a pseudogene. There are 14 residues in the CDR3. CDR3 DNA sequence: TGTGCCAGCAGCAAACTAGGGACTAGGGCCGAGCAGTACTTC. As protein: CASSKLGTRAEQYF.

V and J are TRBV28 and TRBJ2-7, with D unclear. The V end was cut by 3 bases, the J end by 1 base, with 16 bases between. Germline assignment: CDR1 MDHEN and CDR2 SYDVKM. This CDR3 has 16 residues. CDR3 amino acids: CASSFWGSLSSYEQYF. The CDR3 nucleotides are TGTGCCAGCAGTTTCTGGGGTTCCCTTAGTTCCTACGAGCAGTACTTC.

The CDR3 region is CASSLTGSGYTF. The CDR3 coding sequence is TGTGCCAGCAGTTTGACAGGGAGCGGCTACACCTTC. The rearrangement uses TRBV7-9 and TRBJ1-2, with 7 bases lining up with TRBD1. Germline CDR1 is SEHNR and CDR2 is FQNEAQ (reference sequence). Trimming removed 6 bases from V and 8 bases from J; junction bases left unmatched: 6. The CDR3 contains 12 residues.

The J gene is TRBJ2-3, the V gene TRBV5-8, with D possibly being TRBD2 (6 bases). Trimming stripped 7 bases from V and 2 bases from J, with 17 bases between. Germline V gene data show CDR1 as SGHTS and CDR2 as YDEGEE. The CDR3 runs 15 residues. The CDR3, as DNA: TGTGCCAGCCACCCATGGGGGGACCCCACAGATACGCAGTATTTT. This gives the protein CASHPWGDPTDTQYF.

This CDR3 is CASSHGQGKTEAFF. The CDR3, as DNA: TGTGCCAGCAGCCACGGACAGGGGAAAACTGAAGCTTTCTTT. This chain connects TRBV7-9 to TRBJ1-1; 9 bases are a match to TRBD1. Unmatched junction bases numbered 6, after V lost 5 bases and J lost 5 bases. This CDR3 comprises 14 residues. Germline V CDR1 and CDR2: SEHNR, FQNEAQ (reference sequence).

The chain links TRBV7-9 to TRBJ1-2; D might be TRBD1 (5 bases). The CDR3 length is 14 residues. Trimming stripped 7 bases from V and 4 bases from J, with 16 bases between. Germline V gene sequence: CDR1 SEHNR, CDR2 FQNEAQ (reference sequence). CDR3 DNA: TGTGCCAGCACCCCGTGGGGGGGAAGCTATGGCTACACCTTC. This sequence encodes CASTPWGGSYGYTF.

The chain links TRBV7-9 to TRBJ1-4; no reliable D call. The V gene's germline CDR1 is SEHNR and CDR2 FQNEAQ (reference sequence). V was trimmed by 6 bases and J by 8 bases, leaving 16 bases between them. There are 14 residues in the CDR3. For the CDR3, the DNA is TGTGCCAGCAGGGGAGGGTCCGAAAAAGAAAAACTGTTTTTT. Protein: CASRGGSEKEKLFF. Full variable domain (missing parts from reference TRBV7-9 and TRBJ1-4): DTGVSQNPRHKITKRGQNVTFRCDPISEHNRLYWYRQTLGQGPEFLTYFQNEAQLEKSRLLSDRFSAERPKGSFSTLEIQRTEQGDSAMYLCASRGGSEKEKLFFGSGTQLSVL.

V and J are TRBV11-3 and TRBJ2-2; D unresolved. The CDR3 is 12 amino acids. Trimming stripped 3 bases from V and 3 bases from J, with 2 bases between. CDR1 is SGHNT and CDR2 is YENEEA in the germline V gene. Here the CDR3 reads CASSFDTGELFF. The DNA of the CDR3 is TGTGCCAGCAGCTTCGACACCGGGGAGCTGTTTTTT.

The DNA of the CDR3 is TGTGCCAGCAGCTCCTCTCACCTAGGGCACGATGGCTACACCTTC. Translated, it gives CASSSSHLGHDGYTF. This chain uses TRBV5-4 with TRBJ1-2; D gene uncertain. V was shortened by 3 bases and J by 6 bases, with 18 bases between the two germline ends. The CDR3 runs 15 residues. Germline-derived CDR1 and CDR2 are SGHNT and YYREEE (reference sequence).

J is TRBJ2-1 and V is TRBV6-5; D call uncertain. Deletions cut 6 bases from V and 0 bases from J, with 12 bases between. This CDR3 is 15 amino acids long. CDR1 and CDR2 (germline): MNHEY, SVGAGI. CDR3 in amino acids: CASRPGSSSYNEQFF. The CDR3 DNA follows: TGTGCCAGCAGGCCCGGGTCTAGCTCCTACAATGAGCAGTTCTTC.

This chain links TRBV7-2 with TRBJ1-4; D uncertain. The germline CDR1 and CDR2 sequences are SGHTA and FQGNSA. V lost 1 base and J 5 bases, leaving 8 bases between the germline ends. CDR3 length: 14 residues. The CDR3 spells CASSLVGGNEKLFF. CDR3 bases: TGTGCCAGCAGCTTAGTTGGTGGCAATGAAAAACTGTTTTTT.